This TCR beta chain was documented in a study of OX40 agonist ivuxolimab in advanced cancers. Study-level information: Patients received the agonistic anti-OX40 (CD134) antibody ivuxolimab. Ivuxolimab, which patients received intravenously every 2 weeks, was dosed at 0.01 to 10 mg/kg.

The CDR3 covers 16 residues. Germline V gives CDR1 SGDLS, CDR2 YYNGEE. The ends lost 3 bases at V and 5 bases at J; junction bases unmatched: 14. Measured with immunoSEQ multiplex PCR; TCRdb has only the in-frame clones, and not every one. The sample comprises 55,000 to 80,000 clones, roughly 85% of which are singletons, and roughly 3% rests with the top ten. Patients who had autoimmune disease history or got systemic immunosuppression were left out. The TCR was taken from an adult with an advanced solid tumor such as melanoma, head and neck, liver or kidney cancer. The material was CD4+ or CD8+ T cells sorted from blood, obtained in a trial of the OX40 agonist ivuxolimab. This chain links TRBV9 with TRBJ2-7, with TRBD2 matching 7 bases. The CDR3 nucleotides read TGTGCCAGCAGCGGGGGAGGGACTTCGAGGGTCAACGAGCAGTACTTC. Its translation: CASSGGGTSRVNEQYF.